The source of this T cell receptor beta chain is a study of blood T cell repertoires in COVID-19. Study context: Whether acute or convalescent, the COVID-19 samples came from the United States, Italy and Spain. PBMCs, B-cell-depleted T cells, or T cells were the source of the cDNA or gDNA that made up the material.

The count of this clone is one. The authors' processing: Researchers report that nucleated cell counts were estimated from reference gene primer amplification. Clones were read by immunoSEQ multiplex PCR, and TCRdb kept only the in-frame ones, dropping some. V and J calls and clone size are those listed in that table; D and trimming were worked out from the DNA. Of roughly 50,000 clones listed, roughly four fifths are singletons. CDR1 is KGHSH, CDR2 LQKENI, per germline. The V gene lost 4 bases and the J gene lost 0 bases, with 18 bases spanning the gap. The CDR3 totals 18 residues. The source is a man aged 35 to 55 with acute or convalescent COVID-19. The sample taken for sequencing was peripheral blood. The chain couples TRBV18 to TRBJ2-2, with D maybe TRBD1 (6 bases). CDR3 in DNA: TGTGCCAGCTCACTCCTGATCCCGGGACACGCGAACACCGGGGAGCTGTTTTTT. Translated: CASSLLIPGHANTGELFF.